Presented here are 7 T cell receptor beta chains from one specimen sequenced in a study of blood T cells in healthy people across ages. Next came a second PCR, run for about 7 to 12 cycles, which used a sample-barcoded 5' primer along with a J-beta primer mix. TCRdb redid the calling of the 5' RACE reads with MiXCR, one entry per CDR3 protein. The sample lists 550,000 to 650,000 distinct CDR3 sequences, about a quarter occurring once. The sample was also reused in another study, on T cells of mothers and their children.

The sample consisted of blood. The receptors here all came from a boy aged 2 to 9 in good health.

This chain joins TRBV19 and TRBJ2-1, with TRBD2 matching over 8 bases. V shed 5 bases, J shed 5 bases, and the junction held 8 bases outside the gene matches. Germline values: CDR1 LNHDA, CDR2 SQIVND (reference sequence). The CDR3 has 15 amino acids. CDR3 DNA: TGTGCCAGTAGTGTTGGGACTAGAGGGGACAATGAGCAGTTCTTC. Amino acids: CASSVGTRGDNEQFF.

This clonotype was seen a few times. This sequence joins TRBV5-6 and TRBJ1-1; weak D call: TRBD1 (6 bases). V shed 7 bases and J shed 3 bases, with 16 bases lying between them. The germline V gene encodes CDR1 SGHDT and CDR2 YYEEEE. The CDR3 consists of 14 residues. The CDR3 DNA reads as TGTGCCAGCTGGAATCAGGGGTCGGACACTGAAGCTTTCTTT. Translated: CASWNQGSDTEAFF.

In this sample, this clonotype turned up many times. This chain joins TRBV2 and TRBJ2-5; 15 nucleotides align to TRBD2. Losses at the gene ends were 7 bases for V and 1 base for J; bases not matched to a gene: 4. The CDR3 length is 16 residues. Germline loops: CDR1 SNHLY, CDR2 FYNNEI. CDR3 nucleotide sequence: TGTGCCAGCATCGCGGGACTAGCGGGGGGCCAAGAGACCCAGTACTTC. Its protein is CASIAGLAGGQETQYF.

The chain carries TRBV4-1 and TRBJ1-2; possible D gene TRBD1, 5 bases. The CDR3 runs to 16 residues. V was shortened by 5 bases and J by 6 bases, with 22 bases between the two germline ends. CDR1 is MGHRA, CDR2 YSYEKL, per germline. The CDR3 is CASSYHRDPGKDGYTF. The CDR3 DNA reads TGCGCCAGCAGCTACCACCGGGACCCGGGGAAGGATGGCTACACCTTC.

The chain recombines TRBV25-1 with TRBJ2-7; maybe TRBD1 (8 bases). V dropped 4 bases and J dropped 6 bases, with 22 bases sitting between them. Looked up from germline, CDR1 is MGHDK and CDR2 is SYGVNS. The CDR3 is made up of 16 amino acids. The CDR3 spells CASSAIPYRGGFEQYF. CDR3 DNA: TGTGCCAGCAGTGCCATACCCTACAGGGGGGGTTTCGAGCAGTACTTC.

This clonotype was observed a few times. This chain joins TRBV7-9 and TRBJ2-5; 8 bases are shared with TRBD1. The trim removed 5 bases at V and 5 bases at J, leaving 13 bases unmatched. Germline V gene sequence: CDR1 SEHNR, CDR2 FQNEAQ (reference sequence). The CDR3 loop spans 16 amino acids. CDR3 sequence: CASSNSQGALPETQYF. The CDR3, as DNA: TGTGCCAGCAGCAATTCGCAGGGGGCGCTGCCCGAGACCCAGTACTTC.

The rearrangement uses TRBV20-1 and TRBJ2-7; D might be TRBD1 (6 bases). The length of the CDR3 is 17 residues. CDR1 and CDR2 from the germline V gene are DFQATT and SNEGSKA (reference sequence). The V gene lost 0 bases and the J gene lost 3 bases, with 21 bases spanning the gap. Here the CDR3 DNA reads TGCAGTGCTAGAGACACGGGTGGCACAGGGTATCTCTACGAGCAGTACTTC. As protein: CSARDTGGTGYLYEQYF.